A single T cell receptor delta chain is shown here with its context. The data originate from a study of gamma-delta T cells after stem cell transplantation. V dropped 1 base and J dropped 0; count of bases not matched to a gene: 22. The CDR3 contains 21 residues. Per germline, CDR1 NSMFDY and CDR2 ISSIKDK. TCRdb re-called the RT-PCR reads using CATT. In the table there are some 3,000 delta-chain clones, approximately 2.6% of which are singletons. Sequencing was performed on gamma-delta T cells. The origin of this receptor is a human donor. It is not recorded whose cells these are; they may come from a transplant donor. V gene TRAV29/DV5 combines with J gene TRDJ1, with 9 nucleotides matching TRDD2. The chain's CDR3 is CAASRAFLRWDIAPYTDKLIF. DNA of the CDR3: TGTGCAGCAAGCAGGGCCTTCCTACGATGGGATATCGCCCCGTACACCGATAAACTCATCTTT.